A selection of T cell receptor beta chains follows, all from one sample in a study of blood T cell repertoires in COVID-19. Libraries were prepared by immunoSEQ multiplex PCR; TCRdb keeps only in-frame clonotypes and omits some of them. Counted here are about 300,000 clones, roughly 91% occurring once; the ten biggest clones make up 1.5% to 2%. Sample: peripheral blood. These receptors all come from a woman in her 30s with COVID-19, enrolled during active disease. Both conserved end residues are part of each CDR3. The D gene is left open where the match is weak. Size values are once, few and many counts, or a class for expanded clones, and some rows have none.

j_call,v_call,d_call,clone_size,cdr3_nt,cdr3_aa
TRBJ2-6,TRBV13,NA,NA,TGTGCCAGCAGCCCCCGGGGGGCTCCCCTGACTTTC,CASSPRGAPLTF
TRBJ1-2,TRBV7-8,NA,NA,TGTGCCAGCAGCGAACCCATAGGGCGCGGGGTGTATGGCTACACCTTC,CASSEPIGRGVYGYTF
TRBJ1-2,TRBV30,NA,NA,TGTGCCAGACAATACTCTAACTATGGCTACACCTTC,CARQYSNYGYTF
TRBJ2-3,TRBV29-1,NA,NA,TGCAGCGTTGAGGGGAGGTACACAGATACGCAGTATTTT,CSVEGRYTDTQYF
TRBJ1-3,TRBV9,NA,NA,TGTGCCAGCAGCGTCACCCCAGGGGACCTCTCTGGAAACACCATATATTTT,CASSVTPGDLSGNTIYF
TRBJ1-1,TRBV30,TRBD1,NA,TGTGCCGGGGGGGACAGGAGTGAAGCTTTCTTT,CAGGDRSEAFF
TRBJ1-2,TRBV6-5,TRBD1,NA,TGTGCCAGCAGTCCCGGGACAGTTTTAAGAGGCTACACCTTC,CASSPGTVLRGYTF
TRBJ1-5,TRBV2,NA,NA,TGTGCCAGCAGTGAAGAACGAGAGCAGCCCCAGCATTTT,CASSEEREQPQHF
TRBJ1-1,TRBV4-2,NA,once,TGTGCCAGCAGCCAAGATCAATACAGGGTGAACACTGAAGCTTTCTTT,CASSQDQYRVNTEAFF
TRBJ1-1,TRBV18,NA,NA,TGTGCCAGCTCTCCTCTCATAGACACTGAAGCTTTCTTT,CASSPLIDTEAFF
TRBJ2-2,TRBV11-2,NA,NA,TGTGCCAGCAGCTTCGGGGTGGGAACCGGGGAGCTGTTTTTT,CASSFGVGTGELFF
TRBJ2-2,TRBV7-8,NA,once,TGTGCCAGCATATCTGTTACCGGGGAGCTGTTTTTT,CASISVTGELFF
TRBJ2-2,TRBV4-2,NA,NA,TGTGCCAGCAGCCAACCCCTCGGACTAAAGAACACCGGGGAGCTGTTTTTT,CASSQPLGLKNTGELFF
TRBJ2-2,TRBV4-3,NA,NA,TGCGCCAGCAGCCAAGAATACATTCCGGGCACCGGGGAGCTGTTTTTT,CASSQEYIPGTGELFF
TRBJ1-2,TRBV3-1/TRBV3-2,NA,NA,TGTGCCAGCAGCCAAGTTGACTCGACAGGTGGTGGCTACACCTTC,CASSQVDSTGGGYTF
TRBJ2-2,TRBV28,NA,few,TGTGCCAGCAGTAATCACAGGGATACCGGGGAGCTGTTTTTT,CASSNHRDTGELFF
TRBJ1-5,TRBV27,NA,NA,TGTGCCAGCAGTTTAGGAGCAAATCAGCCCCAGCATTTT,CASSLGANQPQHF
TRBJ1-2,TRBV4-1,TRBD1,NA,TGCGCCAGCAGCCCCGGGGACAGGGTCTATGGCTACACCTTC,CASSPGDRVYGYTF
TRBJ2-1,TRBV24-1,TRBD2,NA,TGTGCCACCAGCGCACTAGCGGGGGGGCCGAATGAGCAGTTCTTC,CATSALAGGPNEQFF
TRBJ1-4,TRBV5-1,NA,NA,TGCGCCAGCAGCCCGGTTCGGGGGTTTAATGAAAAACTGTTTTTT,CASSPVRGFNEKLFF
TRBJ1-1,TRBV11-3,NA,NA,TGTGCCAGCAGTCGTACCAGGGGTTTGGCGTCTTTCTTT,CASSRTRGLASFF
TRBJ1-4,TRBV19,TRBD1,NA,TGTGCCAGTAGTACGACAGGGGATGAGGAAAAACTGTTTTTT,CASSTTGDEEKLFF
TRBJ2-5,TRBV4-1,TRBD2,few,TGCGCCAGCAGCCAAGATCTTCTAGCGGGTAAACAAGAGACCCAGTACTTC,CASSQDLLAGKQETQYF
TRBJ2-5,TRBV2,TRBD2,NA,TGTGCCAGCAGTGACCGTATAGCGGGGGGGCAAGAGACCCAGTACTTC,CASSDRIAGGQETQYF
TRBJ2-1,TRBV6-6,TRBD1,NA,TGTGCCAGCAAGGGACAGGGGGGCAATGAGCAGTTCTTC,CASKGQGGNEQFF
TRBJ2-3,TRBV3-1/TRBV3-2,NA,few,TGTGCCAGCAGCCAAGTGAGCGGAATCACAGATACGCAGTATTTT,CASSQVSGITDTQYF
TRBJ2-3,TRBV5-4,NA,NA,TGTGCCAGCAGCTTGAAGTATGAGGGAACGCAGTATTTT,CASSLKYEGTQYF
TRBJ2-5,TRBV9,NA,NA,TGTGCCAGCAGCCCAGGCTTGGAAGAGACCCAGTACTTC,CASSPGLEETQYF
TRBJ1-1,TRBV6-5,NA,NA,TGTGCCAGCAGTTTCTTGAACAGGCTCACTGAAGCTTTCTTT,CASSFLNRLTEAFF
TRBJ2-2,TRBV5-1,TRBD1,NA,TGCGCCAGCAGCTTTACCGGGACAGGAGCGGCCGGGGAGCTGTTTTTT,CASSFTGTGAAGELFF
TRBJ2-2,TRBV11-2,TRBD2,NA,TGTGCCAGCAGCACCCGGACTAGCGGGGGGGCGAGGACCGGGGAGCTGTTTTTT,CASSTRTSGGARTGELFF
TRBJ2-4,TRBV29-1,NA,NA,TGCAGCGGGGTCCCAGGGGCTGGGAACATTCAGTACTTC,CSGVPGAGNIQYF
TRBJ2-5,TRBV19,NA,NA,TGTGCCAGTAGTATGGCGCTAGAAGAGACCCAGTACTTC,CASSMALEETQYF
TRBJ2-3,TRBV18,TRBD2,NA,TGTGCCAGCTCATCGCGGGGGGGCGCCGGTGATACGCAGTATTTT,CASSSRGGAGDTQYF
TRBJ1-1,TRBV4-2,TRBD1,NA,TGTGCCAGCAGCCCGGAGATAGCCGAGACAGGGTGGAACACTGAAGCTTTCTTT,CASSPEIAETGWNTEAFF
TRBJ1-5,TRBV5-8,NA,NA,TGTGCCAGCAGCTTGGGCCAGTTCATTAGCAATCAGCCCCAGCATTTT,CASSLGQFISNQPQHF
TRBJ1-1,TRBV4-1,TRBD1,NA,TGCGCCAGCAGCCTGGGACAGGGACAGAACACTGAAGCTTTCTTT,CASSLGQGQNTEAFF
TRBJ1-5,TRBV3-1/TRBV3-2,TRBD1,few,TGTGCCAGCAGCTCCGGGACAGCTTATCAGCCCCAGCATTTT,CASSSGTAYQPQHF
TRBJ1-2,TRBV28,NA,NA,TGTGCCAGCAGTTTACCCCGGACAGAATTTAACTATGGCTACACCTTC,CASSLPRTEFNYGYTF
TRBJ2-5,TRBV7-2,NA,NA,TGTGCCAGCAGCCTGACGACGGGAGAGACCCAGTACTTC,CASSLTTGETQYF
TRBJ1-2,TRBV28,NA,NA,TGTGCCAGCAGTTTATGGCGGCAAGGCTATGGCTACACCTTC,CASSLWRQGYGYTF
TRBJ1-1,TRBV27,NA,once,TGTGCCAGCAGTTTAACAGGGAAGGGTACTGAAGCTTTCTTT,CASSLTGKGTEAFF
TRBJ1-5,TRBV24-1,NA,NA,TGTGCCACCAGTGATTCTTGGGGCAGCAATCAGCCCCAGCATTTT,CATSDSWGSNQPQHF
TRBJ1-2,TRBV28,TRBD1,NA,TGTGCCAGCAGTCGAACCGGACAGGGGGGTAACTATGGCTACACCTTC,CASSRTGQGGNYGYTF
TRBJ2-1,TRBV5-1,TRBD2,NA,TGCGCCAGCAGCAAGGGGACTAGCGGGGGCTTCTCCTACAATGAGCAGTTCTTC,CASSKGTSGGFSYNEQFF
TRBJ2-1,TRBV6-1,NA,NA,TGTGCCAGCAGTGAAGCGTCGTGGGTTGGGGGGGCCTTGGGCAATGAGCAGTTCTTC,CASSEASWVGGALGNEQFF
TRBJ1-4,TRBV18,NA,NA,TGTGCCAGCTCACCGGATCAGGTGATCTTTGCAACTAATGAAAAACTGTTTTTT,CASSPDQVIFATNEKLFF
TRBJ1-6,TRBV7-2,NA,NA,TGTGCCAGCAGCCCTACAGGAGCCTATAATTCACCCCTCCACTTT,CASSPTGAYNSPLHF
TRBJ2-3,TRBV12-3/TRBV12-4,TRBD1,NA,TGTGCCAGCAGGACAGGGGGCACAGATACGCAGTATTTT,CASRTGGTDTQYF
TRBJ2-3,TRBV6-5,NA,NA,TGTGCCAGCAGGAGCGGCACAGATACGCAGTATTTT,CASRSGTDTQYF
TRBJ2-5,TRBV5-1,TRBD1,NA,TGCGCCAGCAGTAGACAGGGGCTTCGAGAGACCCAGTACTTC,CASSRQGLRETQYF
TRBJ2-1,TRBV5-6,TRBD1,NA,TGTGCCAGCAGTTTAGGGACAGTTTCCTACAATGAGCAGTTCTTC,CASSLGTVSYNEQFF
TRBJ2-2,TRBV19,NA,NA,TGTGCCAGTAGTATTCCCAGTGCCGGGGAGCTGTTTTTT,CASSIPSAGELFF
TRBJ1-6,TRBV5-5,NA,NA,TGTGCCAGCAGCTTGGCCTGGGCCGCTGGGAATTCACCCCTCCACTTT,CASSLAWAAGNSPLHF